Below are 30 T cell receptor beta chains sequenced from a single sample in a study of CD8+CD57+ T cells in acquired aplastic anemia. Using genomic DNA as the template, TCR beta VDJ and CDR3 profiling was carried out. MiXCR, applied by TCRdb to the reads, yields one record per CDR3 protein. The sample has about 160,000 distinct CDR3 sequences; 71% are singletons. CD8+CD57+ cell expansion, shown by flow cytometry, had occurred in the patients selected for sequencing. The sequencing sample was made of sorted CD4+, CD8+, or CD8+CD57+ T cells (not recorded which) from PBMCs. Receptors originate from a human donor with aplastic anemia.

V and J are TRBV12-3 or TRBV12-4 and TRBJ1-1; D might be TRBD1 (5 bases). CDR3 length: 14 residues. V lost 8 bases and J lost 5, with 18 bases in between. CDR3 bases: TGTGCCAGCGGAGGGGTAGGGTGGTTTACTGAAGCTTTCTTT. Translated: CASGGVGWFTEAFF.

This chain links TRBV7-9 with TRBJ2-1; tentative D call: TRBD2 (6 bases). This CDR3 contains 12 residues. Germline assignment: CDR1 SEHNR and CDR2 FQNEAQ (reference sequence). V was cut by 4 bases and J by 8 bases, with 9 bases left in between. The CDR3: CASSSQRDEQFF. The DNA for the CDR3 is TGTGCCAGCAGCTCCCAGCGGGATGAGCAGTTCTTC.

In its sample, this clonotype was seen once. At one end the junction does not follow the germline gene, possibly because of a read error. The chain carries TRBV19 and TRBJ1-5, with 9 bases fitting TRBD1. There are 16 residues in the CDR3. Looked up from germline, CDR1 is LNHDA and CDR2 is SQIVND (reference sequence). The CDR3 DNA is TGCGCCAGTAGTGTAGCGACAGGGGGTGGCAATCAGCCCCAGCATTTT. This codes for CASSVATGGGNQPQHF.

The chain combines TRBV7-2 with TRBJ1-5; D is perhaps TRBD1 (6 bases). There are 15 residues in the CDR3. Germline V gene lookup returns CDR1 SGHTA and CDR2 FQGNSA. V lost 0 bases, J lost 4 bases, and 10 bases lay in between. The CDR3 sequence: CASSLARGGNQPQHF. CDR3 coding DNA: TGTGCCAGCAGCTTAGCCCGAGGGGGGAATCAGCCCCAGCATTTT.

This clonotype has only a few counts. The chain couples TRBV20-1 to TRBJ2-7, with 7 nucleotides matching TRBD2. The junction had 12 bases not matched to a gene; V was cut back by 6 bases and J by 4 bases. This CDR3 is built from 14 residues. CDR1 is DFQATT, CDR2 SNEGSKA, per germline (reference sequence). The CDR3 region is CSAKHRDYHYEQYF. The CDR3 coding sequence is TGCAGTGCAAAGCACCGGGACTACCATTACGAGCAGTACTTC.

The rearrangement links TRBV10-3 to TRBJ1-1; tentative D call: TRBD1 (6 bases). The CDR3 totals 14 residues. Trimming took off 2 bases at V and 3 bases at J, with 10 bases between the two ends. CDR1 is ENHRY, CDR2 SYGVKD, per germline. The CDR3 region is CAISETGRDTEAFF. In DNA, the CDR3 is TGTGCCATCAGTGAGACAGGGAGAGACACTGAAGCTTTCTTT.

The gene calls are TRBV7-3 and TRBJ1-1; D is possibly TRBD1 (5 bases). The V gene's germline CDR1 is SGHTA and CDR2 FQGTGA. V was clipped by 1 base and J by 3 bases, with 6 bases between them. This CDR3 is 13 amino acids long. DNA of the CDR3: TGTGCCAGCAGCTTAAAAGGGGACACTGAAGCTTTCTTT. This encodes CASSLKGDTEAFF.

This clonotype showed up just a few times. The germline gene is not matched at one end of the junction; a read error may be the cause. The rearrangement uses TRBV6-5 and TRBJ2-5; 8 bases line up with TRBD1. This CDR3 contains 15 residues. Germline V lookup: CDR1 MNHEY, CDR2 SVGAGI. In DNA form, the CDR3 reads TGTGCCACCAGTGACCGGACAGGGTACCAAGAGACCCAGTACTTC. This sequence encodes CATSDRTGYQETQYF.

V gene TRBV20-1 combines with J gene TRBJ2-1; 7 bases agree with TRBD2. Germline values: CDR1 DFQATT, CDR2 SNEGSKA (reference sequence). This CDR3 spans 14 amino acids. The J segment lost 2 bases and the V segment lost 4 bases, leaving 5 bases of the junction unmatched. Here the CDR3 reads CSAKTGGPYNEQFF. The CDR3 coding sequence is TGCAGTGCTAAGACGGGAGGACCCTACAATGAGCAGTTCTTC.

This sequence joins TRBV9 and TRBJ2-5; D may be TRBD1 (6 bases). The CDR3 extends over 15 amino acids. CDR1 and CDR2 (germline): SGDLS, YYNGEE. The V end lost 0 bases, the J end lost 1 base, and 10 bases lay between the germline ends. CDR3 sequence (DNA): TGTGCCAGCAGCGTAGGACAGGCTATCCAAGAGACCCAGTACTTC. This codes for CASSVGQAIQETQYF.

The CDR3, as DNA: TGTGCCAGCAGTGAAGGTAGGGGCTATTATGGCTACACCTTC. Encoded protein: CASSEGRGYYGYTF. The V and J genes are TRBV6-1 and TRBJ1-2; a possible D gene is TRBD1 (5 bases). The germline V and J ends were trimmed by 1 base and 5 bases, with 11 bases remaining between them. CDR3 length: 14 amino acids. Germline V lookup: CDR1 MNHNS, CDR2 SASEGT.

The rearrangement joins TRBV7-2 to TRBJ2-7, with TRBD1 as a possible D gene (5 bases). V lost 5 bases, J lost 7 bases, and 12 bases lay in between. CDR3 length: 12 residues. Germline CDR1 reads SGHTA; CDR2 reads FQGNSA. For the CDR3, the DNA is TGTGCCAGCAGCCAGAATCAGGGAGAGCAGTACTTC. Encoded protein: CASSQNQGEQYF.

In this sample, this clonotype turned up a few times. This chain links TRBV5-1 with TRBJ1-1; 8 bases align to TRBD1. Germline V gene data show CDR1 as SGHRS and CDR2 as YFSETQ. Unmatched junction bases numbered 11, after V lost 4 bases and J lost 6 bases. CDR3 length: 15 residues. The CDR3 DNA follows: TGCGCCAGCAGCCGTGGACAGGGAAAGGTCCCTGAAGCTTTCTTT. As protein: CASSRGQGKVPEAFF.

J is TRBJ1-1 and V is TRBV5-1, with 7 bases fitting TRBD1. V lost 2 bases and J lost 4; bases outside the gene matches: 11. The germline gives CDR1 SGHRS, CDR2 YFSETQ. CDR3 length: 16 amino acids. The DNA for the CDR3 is TGCGCCAGCAGCTTCGACAGGGCGGGGACCTTCACTGAAGCTTTCTTT. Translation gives CASSFDRAGTFTEAFF.

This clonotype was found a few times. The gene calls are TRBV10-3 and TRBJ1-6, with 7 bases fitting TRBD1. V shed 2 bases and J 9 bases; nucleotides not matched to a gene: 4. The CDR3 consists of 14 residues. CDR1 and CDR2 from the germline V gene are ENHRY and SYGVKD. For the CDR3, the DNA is TGTGCCATCAGTGAGGACAGGGAAGTTTCACCCCTCCACTTT. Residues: CAISEDREVSPLHF.

DNA of the CDR3: TGTGCCATCTGGGGCGGGGCGGGCAATCAGCCCCAGCATTTT. Protein: CAIWGGAGNQPQHF. V is TRBV10-3 and J is TRBJ1-5; D is possibly TRBD1 (5 bases). Germline CDR1 and CDR2: ENHRY and SYGVKD. This CDR3 comprises 14 residues. V was trimmed by 8 bases and J by 2 bases, leaving 13 bases between them.

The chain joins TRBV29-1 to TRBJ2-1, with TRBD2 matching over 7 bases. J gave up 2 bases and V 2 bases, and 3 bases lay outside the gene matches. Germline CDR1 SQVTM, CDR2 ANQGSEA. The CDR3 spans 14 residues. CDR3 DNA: TGCAGCGTTGAAATGAGCGGGACCTACAATGAGCAGTTCTTC. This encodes CSVEMSGTYNEQFF.

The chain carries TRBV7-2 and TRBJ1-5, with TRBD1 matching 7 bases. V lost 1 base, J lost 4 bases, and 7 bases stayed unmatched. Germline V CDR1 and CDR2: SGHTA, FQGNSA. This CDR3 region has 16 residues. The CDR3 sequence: CASSLVGTALNQPQHF. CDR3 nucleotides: TGTGCCAGCAGCTTAGTCGGGACAGCGCTAAATCAGCCCCAGCATTTT. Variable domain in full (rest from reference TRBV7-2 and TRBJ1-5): GAGVSQSPSNKVTEKGKDVELRCDPISGHTALYWYRQSLGQGLEFLIYFQGNSAPDKSGLPSDRFSAERTGGSVSTLTIQRTQQEDSAVYLCASSLVGTALNQPQHFGDGTRLSIL.

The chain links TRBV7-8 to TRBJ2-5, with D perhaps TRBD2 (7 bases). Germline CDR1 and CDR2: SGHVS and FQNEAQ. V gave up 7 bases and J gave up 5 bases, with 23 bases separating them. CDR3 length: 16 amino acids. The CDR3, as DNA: TGTGCCAGCACCGTGAAGTGGGGGGAGGGGGATGAGACCCAGTACTTC. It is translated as CASTVKWGEGDETQYF.

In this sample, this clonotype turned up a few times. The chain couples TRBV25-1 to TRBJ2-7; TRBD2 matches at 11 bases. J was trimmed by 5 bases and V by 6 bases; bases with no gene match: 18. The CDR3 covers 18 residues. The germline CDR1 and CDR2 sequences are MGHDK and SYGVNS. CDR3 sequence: CASSAPGTSGHVRDEQYF. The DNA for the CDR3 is TGTGCCAGCAGCGCTCCCGGGACTAGCGGCCATGTTCGGGACGAGCAGTACTTC.

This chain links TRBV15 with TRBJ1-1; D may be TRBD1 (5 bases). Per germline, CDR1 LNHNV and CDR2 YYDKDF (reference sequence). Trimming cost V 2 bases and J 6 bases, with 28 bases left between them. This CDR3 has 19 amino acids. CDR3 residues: CATSRSAGSYGGGRSEAFF. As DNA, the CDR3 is TGTGCCACCAGCAGATCGGCCGGGAGTTATGGCGGGGGGAGGTCTGAAGCTTTCTTT.

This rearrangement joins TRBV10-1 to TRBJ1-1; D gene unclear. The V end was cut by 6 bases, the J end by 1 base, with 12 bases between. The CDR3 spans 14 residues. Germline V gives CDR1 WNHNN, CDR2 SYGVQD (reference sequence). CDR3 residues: CASSQPTANTEAFF. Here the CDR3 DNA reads TGCGCCAGCAGCCAACCGACCGCGAACACTGAAGCTTTCTTT.

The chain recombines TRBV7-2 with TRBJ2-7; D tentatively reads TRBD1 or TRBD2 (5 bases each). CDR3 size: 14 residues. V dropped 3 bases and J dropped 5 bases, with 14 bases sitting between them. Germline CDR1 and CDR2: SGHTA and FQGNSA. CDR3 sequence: CASSFRESSDEQYF. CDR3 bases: TGTGCCAGCAGCTTCAGGGAGTCATCTGACGAGCAGTACTTC. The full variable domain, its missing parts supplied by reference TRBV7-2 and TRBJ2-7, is GAGVSQSPSNKVTEKGKDVELRCDPISGHTALYWYRQSLGQGLEFLIYFQGNSAPDKSGLPSDRFSAERTGGSVSTLTIQRTQQEDSAVYLCASSFRESSDEQYFGPGTRLTVT.

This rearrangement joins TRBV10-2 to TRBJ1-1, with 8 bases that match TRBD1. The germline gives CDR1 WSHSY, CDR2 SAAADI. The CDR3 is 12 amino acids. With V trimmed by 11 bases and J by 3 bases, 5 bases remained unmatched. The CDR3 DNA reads TGCGCCGTCCAGGGGGCGTACACTGAAGCTTTCTTT. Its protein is CAVQGAYTEAFF.

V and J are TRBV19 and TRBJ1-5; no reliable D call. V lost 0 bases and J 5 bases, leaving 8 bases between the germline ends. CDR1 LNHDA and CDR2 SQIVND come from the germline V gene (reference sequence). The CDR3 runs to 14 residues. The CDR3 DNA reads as TGTGCCAGTAGTATAGATCTGGAAGATCAGCCCCAGCATTTT. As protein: CASSIDLEDQPQHF.

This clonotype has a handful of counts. CDR3 bases: TGTGCCAGCAGTGACTCGATTGAAACGGGGGAGCAGTATTTT. Its translation: CASSDSIETGEQYF. The rearrangement uses TRBV6-4 and TRBJ2-3; perhaps TRBD2 as D (6 bases). Germline assignment: CDR1 MRHNA and CDR2 SNTAGT. This CDR3 has 14 residues. V dropped 0 bases and J dropped 11 bases, with 15 bases sitting between them.

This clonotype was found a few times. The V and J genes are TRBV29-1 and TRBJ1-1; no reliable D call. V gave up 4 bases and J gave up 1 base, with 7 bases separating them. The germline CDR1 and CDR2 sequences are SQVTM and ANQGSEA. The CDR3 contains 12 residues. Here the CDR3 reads CSVVSENTEAFF. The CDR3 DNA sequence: TGCAGCGTTGTATCCGAGAACACTGAAGCTTTCTTT.

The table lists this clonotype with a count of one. This CDR3 reads CASSLLAGRSYEQYF. CDR3 bases: TGCGCCAGCAGCTTGCTAGCGGGACGATCCTACGAGCAGTACTTC. The V call is TRBV5-1, the J call TRBJ2-7; 9 bases map to TRBD2. This CDR3 is built from 15 residues. V was clipped by 1 base and J by 1 base; unmatched bases: 3. CDR1 and CDR2 from the germline V gene are SGHRS and YFSETQ.

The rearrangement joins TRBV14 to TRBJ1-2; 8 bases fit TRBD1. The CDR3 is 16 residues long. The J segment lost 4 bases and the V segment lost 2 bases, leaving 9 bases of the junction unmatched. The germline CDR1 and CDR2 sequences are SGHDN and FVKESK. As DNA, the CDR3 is TGTGCCAGCAGCCAATTAGCCACAGGGGGAAGCTATGGCTACACCTTC. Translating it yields CASSQLATGGSYGYTF. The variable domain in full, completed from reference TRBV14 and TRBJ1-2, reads EAGVTQFPSHSVIEKGQTVTLRCDPISGHDNLYWYRRVMGKEIKFLLHFVKESKQDESGMPNNRFLAERTGGTYSTLKVQPAELEDSGVYFCASSQLATGGSYGYTFGSGTRLTVV.

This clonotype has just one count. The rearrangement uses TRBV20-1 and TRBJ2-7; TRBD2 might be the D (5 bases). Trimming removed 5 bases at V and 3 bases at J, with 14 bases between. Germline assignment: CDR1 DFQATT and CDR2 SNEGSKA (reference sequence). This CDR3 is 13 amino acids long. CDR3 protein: CSALHGINYEQYF. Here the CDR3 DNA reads TGCAGTGCTCTCCACGGGATCAACTACGAGCAGTACTTC.